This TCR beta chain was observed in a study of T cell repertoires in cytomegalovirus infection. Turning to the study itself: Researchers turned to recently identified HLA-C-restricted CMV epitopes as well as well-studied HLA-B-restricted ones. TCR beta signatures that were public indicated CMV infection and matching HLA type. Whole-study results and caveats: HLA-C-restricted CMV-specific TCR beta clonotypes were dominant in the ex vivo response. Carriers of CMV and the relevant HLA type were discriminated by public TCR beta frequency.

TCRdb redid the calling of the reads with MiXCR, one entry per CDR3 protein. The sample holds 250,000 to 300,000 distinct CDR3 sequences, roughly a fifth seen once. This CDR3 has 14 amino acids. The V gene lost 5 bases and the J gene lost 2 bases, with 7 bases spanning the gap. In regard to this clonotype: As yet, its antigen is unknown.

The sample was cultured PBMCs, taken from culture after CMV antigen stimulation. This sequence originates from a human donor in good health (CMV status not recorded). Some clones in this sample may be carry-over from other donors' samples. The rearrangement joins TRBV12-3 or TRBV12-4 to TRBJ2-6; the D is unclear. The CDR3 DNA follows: TGTGCCAGCAGTAGGGTAGCTGGGGCCAACGTCCTGACTTTC. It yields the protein CASSRVAGANVLTF.